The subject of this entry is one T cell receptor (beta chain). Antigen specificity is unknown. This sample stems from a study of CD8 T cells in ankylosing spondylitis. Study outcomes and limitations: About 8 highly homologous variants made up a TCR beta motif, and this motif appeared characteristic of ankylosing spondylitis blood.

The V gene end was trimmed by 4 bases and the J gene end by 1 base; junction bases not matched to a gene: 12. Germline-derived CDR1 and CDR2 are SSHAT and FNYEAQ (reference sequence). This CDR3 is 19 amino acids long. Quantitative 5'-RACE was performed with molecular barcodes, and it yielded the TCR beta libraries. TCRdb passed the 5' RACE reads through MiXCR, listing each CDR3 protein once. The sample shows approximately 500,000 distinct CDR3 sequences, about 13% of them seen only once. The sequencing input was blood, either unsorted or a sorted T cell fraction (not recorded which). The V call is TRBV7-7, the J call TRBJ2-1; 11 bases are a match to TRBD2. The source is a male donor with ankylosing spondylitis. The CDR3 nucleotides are TGTGCCAGCAGCTCGGGACTAGCGGCGCTTCCAACTTCCTACAATGAGCAGTTCTTC. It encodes CASSSGLAALPTSYNEQFF.